This entry concerns a single T cell receptor (beta chain). The data derive from a study of cytomegalovirus exposure and HLA in healthy donors. Primers: 60 Vbeta forward and 13 Jbeta reverse. The table came from immunoSEQ multiplex PCR; TCRdb's copy has only in-frame clones and leaves some out. The sample lists 90,000 to 120,000 clones, more than 65% occurring once. V lost 2 bases to trimming and J lost 4 bases; unmatched junction nucleotides: 7. The CDR3 length is 16 residues. Germline CDR1 is LGHNA and CDR2 is YSLEER. The V and J genes are TRBV4-3 and TRBJ2-3, with TRBD2 identical over 9 bases. Sequenced material: PBMCs. The TCR was taken from a young woman in good health and CMV-seronegative. CDR3 residues: CASSQRRGGASDTQYF. The CDR3 nucleotides are TGCGCCAGCAGCCAAAGGCGCGGGGGGGCCTCAGATACGCAGTATTTT.